Following are 19 T cell receptor beta chains from one sample sequenced in a study of shared clonotypes between healthy human individuals. Terminally differentiated effector memory CD45RA+ cells were excluded by CCR7 positive selection of CD45RO-negative cells. TCRdb's table, derived via immunoSEQ multiplex PCR, lists solely in-frame clones and lacks some. This sample has about 2.1 million clones, with just over 90% found just once. Sequencing used naive CD8+ T cells from PBMCs. The receptors were gathered from a man younger than 30 in good health. Some clones in this sample may be carry-over from other donors' samples.

The J gene is TRBJ2-6, the V gene TRBV11-2; D may be TRBD1 (5 bases). Germline V CDR1 and CDR2: SGHAT, FQNNGV. The CDR3 runs 17 residues. V was trimmed by 5 bases and J by 0 bases, leaving 14 bases between them. The DNA of the CDR3 is TGTGCCAGCAGCCCATCGAACAGGTTCTCTGGGGCCAACGTCCTGACTTTC. Its protein product is CASSPSNRFSGANVLTF.

This chain links TRBV9 with TRBJ2-7, with TRBD2 as a possible D gene (7 bases). The CDR3 sequence is 15 residues long. V lost 0 bases and J lost 2, with 12 bases in between. Per germline, CDR1 SGDLS and CDR2 YYNGEE. CDR3 coding DNA: TGTGCCAGCAGCGTAGTGGGAGGGGGGCCCTACGAGCAGTACTTC. Translated: CASSVVGGGPYEQYF.

This chain joins TRBV4-3 and TRBJ2-7; D gene uncertain. Germline lookup yields CDR1 LGHNA and CDR2 YSLEER. V was pared by 0 bases and J by 7 bases, with 13 bases between. This CDR3 spans 14 amino acids. DNA for the CDR3: TGCGCCAGCAGCCAAGATCGCACAGATGGGGAGCAGTACTTC. As protein: CASSQDRTDGEQYF.

The CDR3 is CASSNRWGTGGTQETQYF. For the CDR3, the DNA is TGTGCCAGCAGCAACAGGTGGGGTACAGGGGGGACACAAGAGACCCAGTACTTC. This rearrangement joins TRBV7-2 to TRBJ2-5; 8 bases are shared with TRBD1. CDR3 length equals 18 residues. J was trimmed by 2 bases and V by 5 bases; bases with no gene match: 16. The germline V gene encodes CDR1 SGHTA and CDR2 FQGNSA.

V is TRBV7-3 and J is TRBJ2-3; D unclear. Trimming left V 10 bases short and J 6 bases short, with 20 bases between. CDR3 length: 14 residues. The germline V gene encodes CDR1 SGHTA and CDR2 FQGTGA. The CDR3 coding sequence is TGTGCCACCTCGGAGACCCCGAGCATGGATACGCAGTATTTT. Translating gives CATSETPSMDTQYF.

The CDR3 coding sequence is TGTGCCAGCAGCCTCCTCTACGAGCAGTACTTC. The encoded protein is CASSLLYEQYF. V usage is TRBV9 and J usage is TRBJ2-7; D not resolved. This CDR3 is built from 11 residues. V lost 4 bases and J 3 bases, leaving 5 bases between the germline ends. In germline, CDR1 is SGDLS, CDR2 YYNGEE.

A remark on this clone: Distinct nucleotide sequences in the sample also encode this CDR3. J is TRBJ2-7 and V is TRBV7-9; tentatively, D is TRBD2 (6 bases). The CDR3 has 13 amino acids. Germline loops: CDR1 SEHNR, CDR2 FQNEAQ (reference sequence). The germline V and J ends were trimmed by 5 bases and 2 bases, with 10 bases remaining between them. This CDR3 is CASSRGTTYEQYF. The CDR3 DNA is TGTGCCAGCAGCCGCGGGACCACCTACGAGCAGTACTTC.

The V and J genes are TRBV7-9 and TRBJ2-3; the match to TRBD2 covers 7 bases. V lost 4 bases to trimming and J lost 5 bases; unmatched junction nucleotides: 12. CDR3 length: 16 residues. Germline CDR1 is SEHNR and CDR2 is FQNEAQ (reference sequence). The CDR3 nucleotides are TGTGCCAGCAGCTCCGAGCGGGGCCTACGGGGAGATACGCAGTATTTT. Its translation: CASSSERGLRGDTQYF.

The chain couples TRBV5-1 to TRBJ1-5; D is possibly TRBD1 (5 bases). CDR1 and CDR2 (germline): SGHRS, YFSETQ. This CDR3 comprises 13 residues. Trimming left V 4 bases short and J 6 bases short, with 11 bases between. CDR3 in DNA: TGCGCCAGCAGCCCCAGGGTCGGTCAGCCCCAGCATTTT. This translates into CASSPRVGQPQHF.

The gene calls are TRBV2 and TRBJ2-2; D unresolved. Germline CDR1 and CDR2: SNHLY and FYNNEI. CDR3 length: 16 amino acids. V dropped 3 bases and J dropped 0 bases, with 11 bases sitting between them. In DNA, the CDR3 is TGTGCCAGCAGTGACCCGGCATTCGCGAACACCGGGGAGCTGTTTTTT. Protein sequence: CASSDPAFANTGELFF. Full variable domain (outside the CDR3, taken from reference TRBV2 and TRBJ2-2): EPEVTQTPSHQVTQMGQEVILRCVPISNHLYFYWYRQILGQKVEFLVSFYNNEISEKSEIFDDQFSVERPDGSNFTLKIRSTKLEDSAMYFCASSDPAFANTGELFFGEGSRLTVL.

The chain carries TRBV9 and TRBJ2-5; 7 nucleotides line up with TRBD1. Looked up from germline, CDR1 is SGDLS and CDR2 is YYNGEE. This CDR3 is built from 13 residues. The ends lost 3 bases at V and 5 bases at J; junction bases unmatched: 4. This chain's CDR3 is CASSGQGMETQYF. The CDR3 nucleotides are TGTGCCAGCAGCGGACAGGGTATGGAGACCCAGTACTTC.

V gene TRBV27 combines with J gene TRBJ2-7; 13 bases align to TRBD2. CDR3 size: 15 residues. The germline CDR1 and CDR2 sequences are MNHEY and SMNVEV (reference sequence). The ends lost 4 bases at V and 3 bases at J; junction bases unmatched: 3. The CDR3 DNA reads as TGTGCCAGCAGTTGGACTAGCGGGAGCAACTACGAGCAGTACTTC. Translation: CASSWTSGSNYEQYF.

In its sample, this clone was seen once. The chain carries TRBV4-1 and TRBJ1-2; 7 bases are shared with TRBD1. CDR3 length: 19 residues. Trimming took 0 bases from V and 4 from J; bases not matched to a gene: 17. Germline lookup yields CDR1 MGHRA and CDR2 YSYEKL. CDR3 DNA: TGCGCCAGCAGCCAAGAGGCCCGACAGGGCGCGGGGGTTGGCTATGGCTACACCTTC. This sequence encodes CASSQEARQGAGVGYGYTF.

This clone was seen a single time. The chain couples TRBV5-1 to TRBJ2-3, with TRBD2 matching 8 bases. Trimming cost V 4 bases and J 0 bases; bases outside gene matches: 7. This CDR3 has 16 residues. Germline V lookup: CDR1 SGHRS, CDR2 YFSETQ. The CDR3 loop is CASSERLASSTDTQYF. For the CDR3, the DNA is TGCGCCAGCAGCGAAAGACTAGCGTCTAGCACAGATACGCAGTATTTT.

The chain links TRBV9 to TRBJ2-7; 8 bases are shared with TRBD2. From germline, CDR1 is SGDLS and CDR2 YYNGEE. V shed 4 bases and J 4 bases; nucleotides not matched to a gene: 10. The CDR3 covers 15 residues. Here the CDR3 reads CASSSDGTSQYEQYF. In DNA, the CDR3 is TGTGCCAGCAGCTCAGATGGGACTAGTCAGTACGAGCAGTACTTC.

This CDR3 reads CASSLGGGVEQYF. The CDR3 nucleotides read TGTGCCAGCAGCTTAGGCGGGGGGGTCGAGCAGTACTTC. The J gene is TRBJ2-7, the V gene TRBV11-2, with 9 bases aligning to TRBD2. The V gene's germline CDR1 is SGHAT and CDR2 FQNNGV. The CDR3 length is 13 residues. Germline trimming cut 1 base from V and 6 bases from J; bases unmatched to any gene: 1.

This sequence joins TRBV6-5 and TRBJ2-1; 12 bases map to TRBD2. The CDR3 consists of 14 residues. Germline CDR1 reads MNHEY; CDR2 reads SVGAGI. V gave up 6 bases and J gave up 8 bases; unmatched junction bases: 5. CDR3 sequence (DNA): TGTGCCAGCAGACTAGCGGGAGGTGGGGATGAGCAGTTCTTC. Its translation is CASRLAGGGDEQFF.

The rearrangement uses TRBV19 and TRBJ2-6; D is perhaps TRBD1 (5 bases). The V end was cut by 5 bases, the J end by 2 bases, with 19 bases between. Germline V gives CDR1 LNHDA, CDR2 SQIVND (reference sequence). The CDR3 spans 18 residues. The CDR3 nucleotides read TGTGCCAGTAGTCGGTCGGCAGGGAAGAGTGCTGGGGCCAACGTCCTGACTTTC. Translated: CASSRSAGKSAGANVLTF.

The gene calls are TRBV6-6 and TRBJ2-3; 7 bases align to TRBD2. With V trimmed by 5 bases and J by 1 base, 6 bases remained unmatched. In germline, CDR1 is MNHNY, CDR2 SVGAGI (reference sequence). The CDR3 loop spans 15 amino acids. The CDR3 nucleotides read TGTGCCAGCAGTACGGCAGCGGGGCGCACAGATACGCAGTATTTT. Protein sequence: CASSTAAGRTDTQYF.